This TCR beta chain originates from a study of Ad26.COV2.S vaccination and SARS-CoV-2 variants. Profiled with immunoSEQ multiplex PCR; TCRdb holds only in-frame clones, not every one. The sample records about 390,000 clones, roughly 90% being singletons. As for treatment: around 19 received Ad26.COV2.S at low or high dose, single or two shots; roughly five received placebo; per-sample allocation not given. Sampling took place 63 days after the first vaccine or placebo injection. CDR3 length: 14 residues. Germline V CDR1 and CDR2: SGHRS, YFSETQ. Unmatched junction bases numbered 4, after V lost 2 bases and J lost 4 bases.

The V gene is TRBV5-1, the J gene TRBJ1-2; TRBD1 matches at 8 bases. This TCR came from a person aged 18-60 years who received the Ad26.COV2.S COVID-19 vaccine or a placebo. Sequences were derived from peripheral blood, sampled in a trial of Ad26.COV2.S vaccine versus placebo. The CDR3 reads CASSFGQGVYGYTF. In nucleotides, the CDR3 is TGCGCCAGCAGCTTTGGACAGGGTGTCTATGGCTACACCTTC.